This T cell receptor (beta chain) was sequenced in a study of metastatic and nonmetastatic thyroid tumors. The overall study: Malignant thyroid and benign thyroid patients provided blood and tumor or nodule tissue whose repertoires were compared.

General study points: According to reports, the diversity of TCR beta was significantly higher in malignant thyroid tumors than in benign nodules, and this held in both blood and tumor samples.

This CDR3 is 15 amino acids long. Looked up from germline, CDR1 is MDHEN and CDR2 is SYDVKM. Trimming left V 5 bases short and J 5 bases short, with 18 bases between. Every patient was untreated before thyroid surgery. Original data processing: A classifier of distant metastasis in papillary thyroid cancer was built from CDR3 differences (across clinicopathological groups). TCRdb re-clonotyped the PCR reads via MiXCR. TCRdb, not the authors, supplied the V and J calls. The sample has 60,000 to 75,000 clones, approximately 4.1% seen once. There are many counts of this clone. Its antigen remains unidentified.

The chain recombines TRBV28 with TRBJ1-1; D perhaps matches TRBD1 (5 bases). Sequenced sample: blood. The receptor comes from a female donor with papillary thyroid cancer or a benign thyroid nodule (not recorded which). Some clones in this sample may be carry-over from other donors' samples. The CDR3: CASSTQGLGMTEAFF. The CDR3 nucleotides are TGTGCCAGCAGTACTCAGGGATTAGGGATGACTGAAGCTTTCTTT.